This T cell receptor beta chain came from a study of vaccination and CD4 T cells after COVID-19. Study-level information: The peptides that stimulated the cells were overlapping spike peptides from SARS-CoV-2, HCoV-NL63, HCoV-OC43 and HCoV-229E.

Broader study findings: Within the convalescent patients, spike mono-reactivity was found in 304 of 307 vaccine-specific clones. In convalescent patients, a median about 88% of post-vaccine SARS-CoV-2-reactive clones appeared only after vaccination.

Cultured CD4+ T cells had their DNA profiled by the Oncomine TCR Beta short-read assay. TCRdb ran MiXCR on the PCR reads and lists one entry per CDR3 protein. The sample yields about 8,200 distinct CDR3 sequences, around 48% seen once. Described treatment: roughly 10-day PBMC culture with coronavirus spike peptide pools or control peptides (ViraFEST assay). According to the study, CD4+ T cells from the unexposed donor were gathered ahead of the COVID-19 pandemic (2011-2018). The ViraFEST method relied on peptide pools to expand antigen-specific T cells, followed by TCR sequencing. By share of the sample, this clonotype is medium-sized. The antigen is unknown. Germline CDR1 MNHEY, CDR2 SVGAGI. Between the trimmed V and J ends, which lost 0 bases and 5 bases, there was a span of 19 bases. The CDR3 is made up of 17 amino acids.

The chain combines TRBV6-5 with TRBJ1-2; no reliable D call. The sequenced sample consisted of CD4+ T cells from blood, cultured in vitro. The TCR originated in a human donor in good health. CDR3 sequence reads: CASSYSNRVTNSYGYTF. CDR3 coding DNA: TGTGCCAGCAGTTACTCGAACCGGGTCACAAACTCTTATGGCTACACCTTC.